A single sample is the source of the 30 T cell receptor beta chains below, sequenced in a study of T-cell reconstitution after alpha-beta-depleted transplantation in children. TCRbeta library preparation incorporated unique molecular identifiers. TCRdb re-analysed the PCR reads in MiXCR, keeping a single row per CDR3 protein. The repertoire holds around 92,000 distinct CDR3 sequences, 9% to 15% seen once, with around 14% in the top ten. Sample: PBMCs from the stem cell graft donor, taken from the stem cell graft. The receptors derive from a human donor who donated a stem cell graft to a child with inherited bone marrow failure.

In its sample, this clonotype was seen many times. The V gene is TRBV7-3, the J gene TRBJ2-1; TRBD2 matches 10 bases. The CDR3 has 16 amino acids. The junction had 5 bases not matched to a gene; V was cut back by 2 bases and J by 4 bases. Germline-derived CDR1 and CDR2 are SGHTA and FQGTGA. The CDR3, as DNA: TGTGCCAGCAGCTTATACGGACTAGCGGAGTACAATGAGCAGTTCTTC. Translating gives CASSLYGLAEYNEQFF.

This clonotype was recorded many times. The V gene is TRBV14, the J gene TRBJ2-1; TRBD1 matches 8 bases. Germline assignment: CDR1 SGHDN and CDR2 FVKESK. CDR3 size: 13 residues. V was clipped by 3 bases and J by 10 bases; unmatched bases: 5. The CDR3 DNA is TGTGCCAGCAGCCACACAGGGGGTGGAGAGCAGTTCTTC. Protein sequence: CASSHTGGGEQFF. Combining the CDR3 with reference TRBV14 and TRBJ2-1 gives the whole variable domain EAGVTQFPSHSVIEKGQTVTLRCDPISGHDNLYWYRRVMGKEIKFLLHFVKESKQDESGMPNNRFLAERTGGTYSTLKVQPAELEDSGVYFCASSHTGGGEQFFGPGTRLTVL.

In this sample, this clonotype turned up many times. The chain employs TRBV7-2 and TRBJ2-5; D remains ambiguous. The germline V gene encodes CDR1 SGHTA and CDR2 FQGNSA. This CDR3 spans 16 amino acids. V lost 2 bases, J lost 4 bases, and 17 bases lay in between. The CDR3 here is CASSLNRFAALETQYF. The CDR3 DNA reads TGTGCCAGCAGCTTAAATCGGTTCGCGGCTTTAGAGACCCAGTACTTC.

This CDR3 reads CASSYTARATNEKLFF. In DNA, the CDR3 is TGTGCCAGCAGCTACACAGCTAGGGCAACTAATGAAAAACTGTTTTTT. The genes are TRBV5-5 and TRBJ1-4; no reliable D call. Looked up from germline, CDR1 is SGHKS and CDR2 is YYEKEE (reference sequence). This CDR3 spans 16 amino acids. Trimming stripped 3 bases from V and 0 bases from J, with 12 bases between. The variable domain in full, completed from reference TRBV5-5 and TRBJ1-4, reads DAGVTQSPTHLIKTRGQQVTLRCSPISGHKSVSWYQQVLGQGPQFIFQYYEKEERGRGNFPDRFSARQFPNYSSELNVNALLLGDSALYLCASSYTARATNEKLFFGSGTQLSVL.

This clonotype was seen ten or more times. The chain links TRBV5-1 to TRBJ1-1, with no clear D. This CDR3 comprises 12 residues. CDR1 and CDR2 from the germline V gene are SGHRS and YFSETQ. The ends were cut back, 4 bases at V and 4 bases at J, with 8 bases in the middle. The CDR3 region is CASSPWGTEAFF. CDR3 coding DNA: TGCGCCAGCAGCCCCTGGGGCACTGAAGCTTTCTTT.

The sample holds a few counts of this clonotype. The rearrangement uses TRBV5-1 and TRBJ1-1; D uncertain. The V gene lost 6 bases and the J gene lost 5 bases, with 17 bases spanning the gap. The CDR3 contains 14 residues. Germline CDR1 is SGHRS and CDR2 is YFSETQ. This CDR3 is CASTWGRANTEAFF. The CDR3 DNA follows: TGCGCCAGCACCTGGGGTCGGGCTAATACTGAAGCTTTCTTT.

This clonotype came up many times. The chain carries TRBV7-2 and TRBJ2-5; the D is unclear. The CDR3 contains 14 residues. The germline gives CDR1 SGHTA, CDR2 FQGNSA. Trimming removed 4 bases at V and 5 bases at J, with 14 bases between. CDR3: CASSSLMEWETQYF. The CDR3 DNA follows: TGTGCCAGCAGCTCCCTCATGGAGTGGGAGACCCAGTACTTC.

This clonotype was counted at least ten times. The V and J genes are TRBV7-6 and TRBJ1-1; 7 nucleotides line up with TRBD1. The J segment lost 1 base and the V segment lost 5 bases, leaving 4 bases of the junction unmatched. Germline CDR1 and CDR2: SGHVS and FNYEAQ. The CDR3 is 14 amino acids. Here the CDR3 reads CASSLRQGNTEAFF. In nucleotides, the CDR3 is TGTGCCAGCAGCCTCCGACAGGGGAACACTGAAGCTTTCTTT.

The V gene is TRBV11-2, the J gene TRBJ2-1; 15 positions match TRBD2. J was trimmed by 15 bases and V by 5 bases; bases with no gene match: 5. Germline V gene data show CDR1 as SGHAT and CDR2 as FQNNGV. The CDR3 runs 13 residues. CDR3 DNA sequence: TGTGCCAGCAGCCAACGGACTAGCGGGAGGGGGTTCTTC. Translation gives CASSQRTSGRGFF. Full variable domain (outside the CDR3, taken from reference TRBV11-2 and TRBJ2-1): EAGVAQSPRYKIIEKRQSVAFWCNPISGHATLYWYQQILGQGPKLLIQFQNNGVVDDSQLPKDRFSAERLKGVDSTLKIQPAKLEDSAVYLCASSQRTSGRGFFGPGTRLTVL.

The sample holds many counts of this clonotype. This chain uses TRBV4-3 with TRBJ2-3, with TRBD2 matching over 9 bases. Per the germline V gene, CDR1 is LGHNA and CDR2 is YSLEER. Losses at the gene ends were 1 base for V and 2 bases for J; bases not matched to a gene: 7. The CDR3 covers 17 residues. The CDR3 DNA reads TGCGCCAGCAGCCAAGGCACGGCGGGGGGGCCCACAGATACGCAGTATTTT. It codes for CASSQGTAGGPTDTQYF.

The chain uses TRBV19 and TRBJ1-5; D gene ambiguous. This CDR3 has 15 amino acids. Germline lookup yields CDR1 LNHDA and CDR2 SQIVND (reference sequence). Trimming took off 3 bases at V and 1 base at J, with 10 bases between the two ends. The CDR3, as DNA: TGTGCCAGTAGTATCGCGACGGCCAGCAATCAGCCCCAGCATTTT. Its protein is CASSIATASNQPQHF.

This clonotype was observed at least ten times. The chain's CDR3 is CSAQEGGTTKETQYF. DNA for the CDR3: TGCAGTGCTCAGGAGGGTGGGACTACTAAAGAGACCCAGTACTTC. V gene TRBV20-1 combines with J gene TRBJ2-5, with 7 nucleotides matching TRBD2. Per germline, CDR1 DFQATT and CDR2 SNEGSKA (reference sequence). The V and J ends lost 5 bases and 3 bases, in that order; junction bases with no gene match: 12. The length of the CDR3 is 15 residues.

This clonotype has at least ten counts. The chain links TRBV7-2 to TRBJ2-1; D gene uncertain. Germline lookup yields CDR1 SGHTA and CDR2 FQGNSA. With 5 bases removed from V and 3 bases from J, the gap between germline ends came to 2 bases. The CDR3 runs 11 residues. In nucleotides, the CDR3 is TGTGCCAGCAGCAACTACAATGAGCAGTTCTTC. Amino acids: CASSNYNEQFF. Complete variable domain (other parts from reference TRBV7-2 and TRBJ2-1): GAGVSQSPSNKVTEKGKDVELRCDPISGHTALYWYRQSLGQGLEFLIYFQGNSAPDKSGLPSDRFSAERTGGSVSTLTIQRTQQEDSAVYLCASSNYNEQFFGPGTRLTVL.

In its sample, this clonotype was seen many times. This rearrangement joins TRBV5-1 to TRBJ2-5; D may be TRBD1 or TRBD2 (5 bases each). Germline values: CDR1 SGHRS, CDR2 YFSETQ. V lost 4 bases and J 4 bases, leaving 14 bases between the germline ends. The CDR3 totals 14 residues. Written as DNA, the CDR3 is TGCGCCAGCAGCCCGGGGACCATCGGAGAGACCCAGTACTTC. This codes for CASSPGTIGETQYF.

This sequence joins TRBV5-6 and TRBJ2-7, with 8 nucleotides matching TRBD1. Germline V lookup: CDR1 SGHDT, CDR2 YYEEEE. Trimming at V came to 4 bases and at J to 5 bases, leaving 5 bases not matched to a gene. This CDR3 comprises 13 residues. The CDR3 nucleotides read TGTGCCAGCAGCCCCGGACAGGGCCACGAGCAGTACTTC. Translation: CASSPGQGHEQYF.

This clonotype came up many times. The rearrangement links TRBV3-1 to TRBJ1-1; D ambiguous. The CDR3 runs to 15 residues. Germline V gene data show CDR1 as LGHDT and CDR2 as YNNKEL (reference sequence). The V and J ends lost 0 bases and 0 bases respectively, with 8 bases between them. Written as DNA, the CDR3 is TGTGCCAGCAGCCAAGATTCACGGCTGAACACTGAAGCTTTCTTT. It translates to CASSQDSRLNTEAFF.

This clonotype was detected many times. This chain connects TRBV6-5 to TRBJ2-6; D perhaps matches TRBD1 (5 bases). This CDR3 region has 18 residues. The germline V and J ends were trimmed by 0 bases and 0 bases, with 12 bases remaining between them. Per germline, CDR1 MNHEY and CDR2 SVGAGI. The CDR3 spells CASSYSTPRVSGANVLTF. The CDR3 coding sequence is TGTGCCAGCAGTTACTCGACCCCCAGGGTCTCTGGGGCCAACGTCCTGACTTTC.

This clonotype was picked up one time. This sequence joins TRBV12-3 or TRBV12-4 and TRBJ2-5; D unclear. V gave up 5 bases and J gave up 9 bases, with 13 bases separating them. CDR3 length: 12 residues. CDR3: CASSAGPEAQYF. The CDR3, as DNA: TGTGCCAGCAGTGCCGGGCCCGAGGCCCAGTACTTC.

This clonotype was seen at least ten times. The rearrangement joins TRBV5-1 to TRBJ2-2; 10 bases are a match to TRBD1. The J segment lost 6 bases and the V segment lost 4 bases, leaving 9 bases of the junction unmatched. CDR3 length: 16 residues. Germline loops: CDR1 SGHRS, CDR2 YFSETQ. CDR3 DNA: TGCGCCAGCAGCCCACGTCCCGGGACAGGGGCCGGGGAGCTGTTTTTT. Its translation is CASSPRPGTGAGELFF.

This clonotype was observed many times. The chain uses TRBV20-1 and TRBJ1-5; maybe TRBD1 (5 bases). The CDR3 totals 14 residues. Germline lookup yields CDR1 DFQATT and CDR2 SNEGSKA (reference sequence). The V gene lost 2 bases and the J gene lost 7 bases, with 15 bases spanning the gap. DNA of the CDR3: TGCAGTGCTAGAAGGTCGGGGGTCCGACAGCCCCAGCATTTT. This translates into CSARRSGVRQPQHF.

This clonotype was observed many times. The DNA of the CDR3 is TGCAGTGCTAGAGACCCACTAGCGGGAGGTTACAATGAGCAGTTCTTC. Translating it yields CSARDPLAGGYNEQFF. The gene calls are TRBV20-1 and TRBJ2-1; 12 bases are a match to TRBD2. CDR1 is DFQATT, CDR2 SNEGSKA, per germline (reference sequence). Losses at the gene ends were 0 bases for V and 4 bases for J; bases not matched to a gene: 4. The CDR3 spans 16 residues.

This clonotype has ten or more counts. The genes are TRBV10-3 and TRBJ2-3; D call uncertain. CDR1 and CDR2 from the germline V gene are ENHRY and SYGVKD. The CDR3 totals 15 residues. Trimming pared 2 bases from V and 6 bases from J, leaving 15 bases between. The CDR3 loop reads CAISERRPSVDTQYF. DNA of the CDR3: TGTGCCATCAGTGAGCGGCGGCCTTCGGTGGATACGCAGTATTTT.

This clonotype was detected ten times or more. The V gene is TRBV3-1, the J gene TRBJ1-1; D gene uncertain. The CDR3 runs to 14 residues. Trimming pared 1 base from V and 4 bases from J, leaving 10 bases between. Germline V lookup: CDR1 LGHDT, CDR2 YNNKEL (reference sequence). The DNA for the CDR3 is TGTGCCAGCAGCCAAGTAGGGTCCGGCACTGAAGCTTTCTTT. It is translated as CASSQVGSGTEAFF.

The table lists this clonotype with many counts. The rearrangement links TRBV5-1 to TRBJ2-3; D is perhaps TRBD1 or TRBD2 (5 bases each). Trimming shortened V by 4 bases and J by 2 bases, and 17 bases separated the two germline ends. CDR1 and CDR2 from the germline V gene are SGHRS and YFSETQ. This CDR3 contains 16 residues. CDR3 sequence reads: CASSPSGAQSTDTQYF. Here the CDR3 DNA reads TGCGCCAGCAGCCCATCCGGGGCACAATCCACAGATACGCAGTATTTT. Supplemented by reference TRBV5-1 and TRBJ2-3, the full variable domain reads KAGVTQTPRYLIKTRGQQVTLSCSPISGHRSVSWYQQTPGQGLQFLFEYFSETQRNKGNFPGRFSGRQFSNSRSEMNVSTLELGDSALYLCASSPSGAQSTDTQYFGPGTRLTVL.

The chain recombines TRBV7-9 with TRBJ2-1; D is possibly TRBD2 (5 bases). Germline V CDR1 and CDR2: SEHNR, FQNEAQ (reference sequence). The CDR3 covers 12 residues. Trimming removed 1 base from V and 10 bases from J, with 8 bases in between. The CDR3 DNA reads as TGTGCCAGCAGCTTAGGAGGGTTCGAGCAGTTCTTC. Protein product: CASSLGGFEQFF.

This clonotype was recorded many times. The rearrangement links TRBV28 to TRBJ1-5, with TRBD1 matching over 7 bases. The CDR3 spans 13 residues. The V gene end was trimmed by 2 bases and the J gene end by 12 bases; junction bases not matched to a gene: 7. Germline V CDR1 and CDR2: MDHEN, SYDVKM. The DNA of the CDR3 is TGTGCCAGCAGTTTAACAGGGGCCCCTATCCAGCATTTT. Translated: CASSLTGAPIQHF.

This clonotype has at least ten counts. V usage is TRBV5-5 and J usage is TRBJ1-1; D is undetermined. There are 15 residues in the CDR3. Germline lookup yields CDR1 SGHKS and CDR2 YYEKEE (reference sequence). Deletions cut 4 bases from V and 0 bases from J, with 13 bases between. The CDR3 DNA reads as TGTGCCAGCAGCATCCGGAGTACCCTGAACACTGAAGCTTTCTTT. This sequence encodes CASSIRSTLNTEAFF.

CDR3 residues: CASTTSPYNEQFF. Here the CDR3 DNA reads TGTGCCAGCACCACTAGCCCCTACAATGAGCAGTTCTTC. J is TRBJ2-1 and V is TRBV5-4; TRBD2 is a possible D gene (6 bases). Looked up from germline, CDR1 is SGHNT and CDR2 is YYREEE (reference sequence). The CDR3 consists of 13 residues. Deletions cut 6 bases from V and 2 bases from J, with 9 bases between.

This clonotype was detected only a few times. V usage is TRBV6-1 and J usage is TRBJ1-5, with D possibly TRBD1 on 5 matching bases. CDR1 and CDR2 from the germline V gene are MNHNS and SASEGT. The CDR3 loop spans 17 amino acids. Trimming cost V 2 bases and J 7 bases, with 21 bases left between them. The CDR3 nucleotides read TGTGCCAGCAGTGAACTTGGGGGGTTCGAGGTTAGACAGCCCCAGCATTTT. Encoded protein: CASSELGGFEVRQPQHF.

V and J are TRBV5-6 and TRBJ1-2; D is unresolved. The V gene's germline CDR1 is SGHDT and CDR2 YYEEEE. V was shortened by 7 bases and J by 12 bases, with 19 bases between the two germline ends. The CDR3 has 12 amino acids. The CDR3 loop is CASGSSPSCNTF. CDR3 bases: TGTGCCAGCGGCTCCAGTCCCAGCTGCAACACCTTC.